Shown below are 24 T cell receptor beta chains from a single sample sequenced in a study of molecular identifiers for immune sequencing clone quantification. TCRdb re-analysed the PCR reads in MiXCR, keeping a single row per CDR3 protein. The sample yields 8,500 to 11,000 distinct CDR3 sequences, 15% to 20% seen once. The specimen was naive CD8+ T cells from blood, with Jurkat cell RNA spiked in. The sample's subset: FACS-sorted CD8+CD4-CCR7+CD45RA+ naive T cells. Receptors originate from a human donor in good health. Some libraries in this study had Jurkat cell RNA spiked in.

This clonotype counts as medium-sized. The J gene is TRBJ2-3, the V gene TRBV2, with TRBD2 identical over 9 bases. V shed 6 bases and J 2 bases; nucleotides not matched to a gene: 15. The CDR3 sequence is 18 residues long. CDR1 SNHLY and CDR2 FYNNEI come from the germline V gene. The CDR3 here is CASSTTPTSGYYTDTQYF. The CDR3 nucleotides are TGTGCCAGCAGCACTACCCCCACTAGCGGGTACTACACAGATACGCAGTATTTT.

This clonotype is medium-sized in the sample. The V and J genes are TRBV7-2 and TRBJ1-1, with D possibly being TRBD1 (6 bases). This CDR3 comprises 14 residues. The ends were cut back, 3 bases at V and 1 base at J, with 9 bases in the middle. CDR1 and CDR2 from the germline V gene are SGHTA and FQGNSA. The CDR3 coding sequence is TGTGCCAGCAGCTTTAGGGGGACGAACACTGAAGCTTTCTTT. Residues: CASSFRGTNTEAFF.

This clonotype ranks as medium-sized (0.01 to 0.1%). V gene TRBV30 combines with J gene TRBJ2-2, with 9 bases that match TRBD1. Germline assignment: CDR1 GTSNPN and CDR2 SVGIG (reference sequence). After removal of 2 bases from V and 6 bases from J, the junction contained 7 bases not matched to a gene. This CDR3 has 15 amino acids. The CDR3 loop is CAWSTGTGPAGELFF. The CDR3 DNA sequence: TGTGCCTGGAGTACCGGGACAGGGCCCGCCGGGGAGCTGTTTTTT.

The chain employs TRBV30 and TRBJ1-5, with D unresolved. Trimming removed 1 base from V and 7 bases from J, with 11 bases in between. This CDR3 region has 13 residues. CDR1 and CDR2 from the germline V gene are GTSNPN and SVGIG (reference sequence). Here the CDR3 reads CAWSADTEQPQHF. The CDR3 region has the DNA TGTGCCTGGAGTGCTGATACCGAGCAGCCCCAGCATTTT.

This clonotype is medium-sized. This rearrangement joins TRBV29-1 to TRBJ2-1, with D possibly matching TRBD2 (6 bases). Germline V gene lookup returns CDR1 SQVTM and CDR2 ANQGSEA. Trimming shortened V by 2 bases and J by 4 bases, and 15 bases separated the two germline ends. The CDR3 runs 15 residues. The CDR3 sequence is CSVEPRLEAYNEQFF. CDR3 DNA sequence: TGCAGCGTTGAACCCCGACTAGAGGCTTACAATGAGCAGTTCTTC.

The rearrangement joins TRBV12-3 or TRBV12-4 to TRBJ2-1; D gene ambiguous. V lost 3 bases and J 1 base, leaving 4 bases between the germline ends. The CDR3 runs 13 residues. The CDR3 here is CASSLSSYNEQFF. For the CDR3, the DNA is TGTGCCAGCAGTTTGAGTTCCTACAATGAGCAGTTCTTC.

This clonotype was detected a few times. An end of the junction differs from the germline gene, which may be a read error. CDR3 in DNA: TGTGCCAGCAGCTTAGATGAAAGACTGTTTTTT. It codes for CASSLDERLFF. This sequence joins TRBV7-9 and TRBJ1-4; D remains unclear. The CDR3 extends over 11 amino acids. Per germline, CDR1 SEHNR and CDR2 FQNEAQ (reference sequence).

This clonotype is termed medium-sized (0.01 to 0.1%). The chain links TRBV7-8 to TRBJ1-5; D ambiguous. The CDR3 length is 12 residues. Trimming stripped 1 base from V and 4 bases from J, with 2 bases between. Germline CDR1 is SGHVS and CDR2 is FQNEAQ. CDR3 sequence (DNA): TGTGCCAGCAGCTTAGGAAATCAGCCCCAGCATTTT. Amino acids: CASSLGNQPQHF.

This clonotype showed up many times. The chain carries TRBV12-3 or TRBV12-4 and TRBJ1-2; D call uncertain. The length of the CDR3 is 13 residues. The ends were cut back, 6 bases at V and 6 bases at J, with 14 bases in the middle. The CDR3 is CASSPGPGDGYTF. CDR3 nucleotide sequence: TGTGCCAGCAGCCCTGGACCGGGCGATGGCTACACCTTC.

This chain links TRBV27 with TRBJ2-5; 7 nucleotides agree with TRBD2. The germline CDR1 and CDR2 sequences are MNHEY and SMNVEV (reference sequence). V shed 5 bases, J shed 5 bases, and the junction held 5 bases outside the gene matches. This CDR3 has 13 residues. CDR3: CASSVSGTETQYF. Here the CDR3 DNA reads TGTGCCAGCAGTGTAAGCGGGACGGAGACCCAGTACTTC.

In this sample, this clonotype turned up many times. V and J are TRBV2 and TRBJ2-3, with TRBD1 matching over 11 bases. V lost 7 bases to trimming and J lost 3 bases; unmatched junction nucleotides: 6. Per the germline V gene, CDR1 is SNHLY and CDR2 is FYNNEI. The CDR3 has 15 amino acids. CDR3 sequence: CASTTGQGATDTQYF. CDR3 bases: TGTGCCAGCACCACAGGACAGGGGGCGACAGATACGCAGTATTTT.

This clonotype showed up many times. This chain joins TRBV12-3 or TRBV12-4 and TRBJ1-4; TRBD1 agrees at 9 bases. V lost 5 bases to trimming and J lost 8 bases; unmatched junction nucleotides: 6. CDR3 length equals 14 residues. CDR3 sequence (DNA): TGTGCCAGCAGTCCTACAGGGGGCGGAGAAAAACTGTTTTTT. This codes for CASSPTGGGEKLFF.

This clonotype rates as medium-sized. The genes are TRBV7-9 and TRBJ1-1; D might be TRBD1 (5 bases). The CDR3 has 15 residues. CDR1 SEHNR and CDR2 FQNEAQ come from the germline V gene (reference sequence). Between the trimmed V and J ends, which lost 6 bases and 5 bases, there was a span of 19 bases. The DNA of the CDR3 is TGTGCCAGCAGACCCTCTGAGACAGTGTTTACTGAAGCTTTCTTT. This gives the protein CASRPSETVFTEAFF.

This clonotype showed up just a few times. This may come from a read error, since a much larger clone is one base off. CDR3 protein: CSVDSGNTGELLF. CDR3 nucleotide sequence: TGCAGCGTTGATTCAGGGAACACCGGGGAGCTGCTTTTT. The rearrangement links TRBV29-1 to TRBJ2-2; either TRBD1 or TRBD2 may fit D (5 bases each). The CDR3 extends over 13 amino acids. From germline, CDR1 is SQVTM and CDR2 ANQGSEA.

Sample share makes this clonotype medium-sized (0.01 to 0.1%). V gene TRBV11-2 combines with J gene TRBJ2-5; D is unresolved. V gave up 6 bases and J gave up 0 bases, with 14 bases separating them. Per the germline V gene, CDR1 is SGHAT and CDR2 is FQNNGV. The CDR3 runs 15 residues. The CDR3 DNA sequence: TGTGCCAGCAGTACCTGGAACAGTAACCAAGAGACCCAGTACTTC. Encoded protein: CASSTWNSNQETQYF.

This clonotype is classed as medium-sized (0.01 to 0.1%). Written as DNA, the CDR3 is TGCAGCGTTGGGTGGGGGGCTGACACTGAAGCTTTCTTT. This translates into CSVGWGADTEAFF. The J gene is TRBJ1-1, the V gene TRBV29-1; D may be TRBD1 (6 bases). Trimming took 4 bases from V and 3 from J, leaving 12 bases between them. This CDR3 has 13 residues. CDR1 is SQVTM and CDR2 is ANQGSEA in the germline V gene.

About this clonotype itself: A much larger clonotype is one base distant, so this may be a read error. The V and J genes are TRBV27 and TRBJ2-7; 9 bases fit TRBD1. With 8 bases clipped from V and 4 bases from J, the junction kept 9 bases outside the gene matches. The CDR3 length is 14 residues. CDR1 is MNHEY and CDR2 is SMNVEV in the germline V gene (reference sequence). The CDR3 DNA reads TGTGCCAGCGGTTATGGGACAGGGCTGTACGAGCAGTACTTC. As protein: CASGYGTGLYEQYF.

This clonotype was picked up many times. The chain couples TRBV11-2 to TRBJ2-7; D possibly uses TRBD1 or TRBD2 (5 bases each). CDR3 length: 13 residues. Trimming left V 5 bases short and J 4 bases short, with 12 bases between. The germline gives CDR1 SGHAT, CDR2 FQNNGV. CDR3 DNA: TGTGCCAGCAGCCCAGGGACCACTTACGAGCAGTACTTC. This codes for CASSPGTTYEQYF.

This clonotype showed up many times. This rearrangement joins TRBV28 to TRBJ1-5, with D hard to call. CDR3 length equals 15 residues. Germline V gene data show CDR1 as MDHEN and CDR2 as SYDVKM. Deletions cut 6 bases from V and 7 bases from J, with 19 bases between. The CDR3 DNA sequence: TGTGCCAGCAGAACCCGGACTTCCCGAGAACAGCCCCAGCATTTT. It translates to CASRTRTSREQPQHF.

Details on this clonotype: A much more abundant neighbour one base away suggests this may be a read error. This rearrangement joins TRBV27 to TRBJ1-5, with D perhaps matching TRBD1 (6 bases). This CDR3 spans 14 amino acids. Germline V gene sequence: CDR1 MNHEY, CDR2 SMNVEV (reference sequence). CDR3 in amino acids: CVSSSTGLLEPQHF. The CDR3 coding sequence is TGTGTCAGCAGTTCGACAGGCCTGCTTGAGCCCCAGCATTTT.

Of note for this clonotype: The CDR3 ends on some other residue instead of the conserved phenylalanine or tryptophan, so this is likely a read error. The rearrangement uses TRBV7-9 and TRBJ2-3, with 14 bases aligning to TRBD2. V trimming: 8 bases; J trimming: 2 bases; junction bases outside the gene matches: 9. The germline V gene has CDR1 SEHNR and CDR2 FQNEAQ (reference sequence). The length of the CDR3 is 17 residues. CDR3 coding DNA: TGTGCCAGCGGCTATGGGACTAGCGGGGGCTACACAGATACGCAGTATCTT. Protein sequence: CASGYGTSGGYTDTQYL.

This clonotype has just one count. Possible read error: a much larger clone is one base away. The CDR3 sequence: CATSALAGYNEQSF. CDR3 sequence (DNA): TGTGCCACCAGTGCTTTAGCGGGGTACAATGAGCAGTCCTTC. The chain is built from TRBV24-1 and TRBJ2-1, with 8 bases lining up with TRBD2. The CDR3 covers 14 residues. Germline V CDR1 and CDR2: KGHDR, SFDVKD.

Regarding this clonotype: Without the conserved terminal phenylalanine or tryptophan, this CDR3 likely stems from a read error. The rearrangement uses TRBV7-9 and TRBJ2-7, with TRBD2 matching 9 bases. J was trimmed by 6 bases and V by 4 bases; bases with no gene match: 10. CDR3 length: 15 residues. Germline CDR1 and CDR2: SEHNR and FQNEAQ (reference sequence). CDR3 DNA: TGTGCCAGCAGCTCGCCGGCGGGAGGGTTACGCGAGCAGTACTCC. It encodes CASSSPAGGLREQYS.

This clonotype was counted at least ten times. The chain couples TRBV12-3 or TRBV12-4 to TRBJ2-2; TRBD2 matches at 10 bases. CDR3 size: 17 residues. With V trimmed by 3 bases and J by 2 bases, 6 bases remained unmatched. The CDR3 reads CASSFASGRRNTGELFF. CDR3 sequence (DNA): TGTGCCAGCAGTTTTGCTAGCGGGAGACGAAACACCGGGGAGCTGTTTTTT.